This T cell receptor (beta chain) was identified in a study of cytomegalovirus exposure and HLA in healthy donors. Study-wide findings and caveats: Common viral pathogens seemed, in a later analysis, to connect with several of the most significant clusters. Among TCR beta chains of equal frequency, HLA-associated ones were more clonally expanded in a later analysis. Later work associated roughly 15,000 TCR beta sequences with HLA alleles at 0.05 false discovery rate.

About this clone itself: The antigen is not known.

The ends lost 4 bases at V and 1 base at J; junction bases unmatched: 8. This CDR3 contains 16 residues. Germline loops: CDR1 SGHRS, CDR2 YFSETQ. Vbeta (60) and Jbeta (13) primers were used in the PCR. Libraries were prepared by immunoSEQ multiplex PCR; TCRdb keeps only in-frame clonotypes and omits some of them. Among around 160,000 clones, 65% to 80% were seen once, and the ten largest hold around an eighth. This receptor was obtained from a middle-aged man in good health and CMV-seropositive. The sample was PBMCs. The rearrangement uses TRBV5-1 and TRBJ2-3; 8 bases map to TRBD2. The CDR3 sequence: CASSPTPAGGTDTQYF. CDR3 nucleotide sequence: TGCGCCAGCAGCCCTACCCCAGCGGGAGGCACAGATACGCAGTATTTT.